This T cell receptor beta chain was profiled in a study of blood T cell repertoires in COVID-19. For the study at large: The samples span acute and convalescent COVID-19 from the United States, Italy and Spain.

The CDR3 totals 12 residues. CDR1 and CDR2 from the germline V gene are SGHRS and YFSETQ. Trimming removed 6 bases at V and 4 bases at J, with 10 bases between. Sequencing used immunoSEQ multiplex PCR; TCRdb keeps in-frame clones, though not all of them. The repertoire holds about 440,000 clones, with roughly 88% as singletons. The sample consisted of PBMCs or T cells enriched from blood (not recorded which). The V call is TRBV5-1, the J call TRBJ2-5, with D unresolved. The sequence came from a man aged 18 to 30 who had recovered from COVID-19. Here the CDR3 reads CASTSRGETQYF. The CDR3 DNA is TGCGCCAGCACAAGTCGCGGAGAGACCCAGTACTTC. Combining the CDR3 with reference TRBV5-1 and TRBJ2-5 gives the whole variable domain KAGVTQTPRYLIKTRGQQVTLSCSPISGHRSVSWYQQTPGQGLQFLFEYFSETQRNKGNFPGRFSGRQFSNSRSEMNVSTLELGDSALYLCASTSRGETQYFGPGTRLLVL.